Described below is a single T cell receptor (beta chain) sequence and its context. The sample comes from a study of T cells expressing NK-cell markers. From germline, CDR1 is LNHNV and CDR2 YYDKDF (reference sequence). This CDR3 spans 16 amino acids. TCRdb re-called the 5' RACE reads; one entry per CDR3 protein, DNA not given. The listing contains 200,000 to 300,000 distinct CDR3 sequences. The rearrangement uses TRBV15 and TRBJ2-5. Sequencing input: blood T cells: a sorted CD56 or NKG2C T cell subset, CD4+ or CD8+ T cells, or bulk PBMC T cells (not recorded which). The TCR was taken from a man younger than 30 in good health. The CDR3 protein is CATSRSGLLDQETQYF. The whole variable domain, filled in from reference TRBV15 and TRBJ2-5, reads DAMVIQNPRYQVTQFGKPVTLSCSQTLNHNVMYWYQQKSSQAPKLLFHYYDKDFNNEADTPDNFQSRRPNTSFCFLDIRSPGLGDTAMYLCATSRSGLLDQETQYFGPGTRLLVL.